This entry features one T cell receptor (beta chain) sequence. These data come from a study of blood T cell repertoires in COVID-19. Looking at the study overall: Whether acute or convalescent, the COVID-19 samples came from the United States, Italy and Spain. T cells, B-cell-depleted T cells, or PBMCs provided the cDNA or gDNA that served as material.

Original processing methods: Estimation of nucleated cell counts was performed using reference gene primer amplification. Some clones are missing from TCRdb's copy, which holds only in-frame ones; the method was immunoSEQ multiplex PCR. V and J calls and clone size are copied from that table; D and trimming were computed from the DNA. The sample lists about 150,000 clones, 75% to 95% occurring once. This receptor was obtained from a middle-aged man with acute or convalescent COVID-19. The sequenced sample consisted of peripheral blood.

This CDR3 is CASSPSDRGFTEAFF. The CDR3 DNA reads TGTGCCAGCAGTCCATCGGACAGGGGATTTACTGAAGCTTTCTTT. The chain employs TRBV28 and TRBJ1-1, with 9 bases fitting TRBD1. Germline assignment: CDR1 MDHEN and CDR2 SYDVKM. The CDR3 runs 15 residues. V trimming: 5 bases; J trimming: 5 bases; junction bases outside the gene matches: 9.